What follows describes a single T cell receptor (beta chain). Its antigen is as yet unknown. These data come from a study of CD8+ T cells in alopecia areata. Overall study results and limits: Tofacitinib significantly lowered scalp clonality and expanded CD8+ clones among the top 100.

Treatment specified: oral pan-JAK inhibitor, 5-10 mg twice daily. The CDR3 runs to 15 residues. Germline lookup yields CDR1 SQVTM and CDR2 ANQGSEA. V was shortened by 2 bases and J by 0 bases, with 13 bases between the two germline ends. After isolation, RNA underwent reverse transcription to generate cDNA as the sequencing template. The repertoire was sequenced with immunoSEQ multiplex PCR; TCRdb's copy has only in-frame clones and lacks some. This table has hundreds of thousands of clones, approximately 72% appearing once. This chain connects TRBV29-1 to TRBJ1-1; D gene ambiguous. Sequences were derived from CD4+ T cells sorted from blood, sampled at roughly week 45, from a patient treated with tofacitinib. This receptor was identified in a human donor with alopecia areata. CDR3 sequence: CSVEFRLQLNTEAFF. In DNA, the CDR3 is TGCAGCGTTGAATTTCGTCTTCAATTGAACACTGAAGCTTTCTTT.